These 18 T cell receptor beta chains originate from one sample sequenced in a study of blood T cell repertoires in COVID-19. Libraries were prepared by immunoSEQ multiplex PCR; TCRdb keeps only in-frame clonotypes and omits some of them. The data show roughly 150,000 clones, with 70% to 90% seen just once and roughly 4% held by the top ten. Sequences were obtained from PBMCs or T cells enriched from blood (not recorded which). Every receptor here comes from a man between 45 and 60 years old who had recovered from COVID-19.

The chain uses TRBV27 and TRBJ1-1, with TRBD1 matching over 7 bases. V was clipped by 4 bases and J by 8 bases; unmatched bases: 10. This CDR3 has 14 residues. CDR1 and CDR2 (germline): MNHEY, SMNVEV (reference sequence). The chain's CDR3 is CASSSNRGTLEAFF. The CDR3 DNA is TGTGCCAGCAGTTCGAACAGGGGAACCCTGGAAGCTTTCTTT.

The chain combines TRBV19 with TRBJ1-6, with 7 bases that match TRBD1. CDR3 size: 15 residues. V lost 1 base to trimming and J lost 11 bases; unmatched junction nucleotides: 8. Germline V gene data show CDR1 as LNHDA and CDR2 as SQIVND (reference sequence). Written as DNA, the CDR3 is TGTGCCAGTAGTATAGGCCCGGGACAGTCGGCACCCCTCCACTTT. Encoded protein: CASSIGPGQSAPLHF.

This clone has only one observation. The V and J genes are TRBV13 and TRBJ1-6, with 7 bases lining up with TRBD1. The CDR3 loop spans 17 amino acids. Germline V gene sequence: CDR1 PRHDT, CDR2 FYEKMQ (reference sequence). V lost 2 bases to trimming and J lost 7 bases; unmatched junction nucleotides: 11. CDR3 protein: CASSLRGRGVRNSPLHF. The DNA of the CDR3 is TGTGCCAGCAGCTTAAGGGGGCGGGGTGTTCGGAATTCACCCCTCCACTTT. The entire variable domain, with the rest obtained from reference TRBV13 and TRBJ1-6, is as follows: AAGVIQSPRHLIKEKRETATLKCYPIPRHDTVYWYQQGPGQDPQFLISFYEKMQSDKGSIPDRFSAQQFSDYHSELNMSSLELGDSALYFCASSLRGRGVRNSPLHFGNGTRLTVT.

The chain is built from TRBV5-6 and TRBJ1-1; maybe TRBD1 (6 bases). Trimming removed 0 bases from V and 0 bases from J, with 21 bases in between. Germline V gene lookup returns CDR1 SGHDT and CDR2 YYEEEE. The CDR3 contains 19 residues. The CDR3 reads CASSLAKGGRKLMNTEAFF. In DNA form, the CDR3 reads TGTGCCAGCAGCTTGGCCAAGGGGGGGCGGAAGTTAATGAACACTGAAGCTTTCTTT.

This chain links TRBV7-3 with TRBJ2-1; D gene ambiguous. V was clipped by 5 bases and J by 2 bases, with 10 bases between them. This CDR3 has 14 amino acids. CDR1 SGHTA and CDR2 FQGTGA come from the germline V gene. The CDR3, as DNA: TGTGCCAGCAGCCTCAGTCCCGCCTACAATGAGCAGTTCTTC. It codes for CASSLSPAYNEQFF. Full variable domain (rest looked up from reference TRBV7-3 and TRBJ2-1): GAGVSQTPSNKVTEKGKYVELRCDPISGHTALYWYRQSLGQGPEFLIYFQGTGAADDSGLPNDRFFAVRPEGSVSTLKIQRTERGDSAVYLCASSLSPAYNEQFFGPGTRLTVL.

The gene calls are TRBV20-1 and TRBJ1-5, with D hard to call. The length of the CDR3 is 12 residues. V lost 3 bases and J 6 bases, leaving 9 bases between the germline ends. CDR1 and CDR2 from the germline V gene are DFQATT and SNEGSKA (reference sequence). The CDR3 DNA reads TGCAGTGCTAGTGCCGTCGGTCAGCCCCAGCATTTT. Translation: CSASAVGQPQHF.

The chain has TRBV24-1 and TRBJ1-5; 11 bases align to TRBD1. V was pared by 4 bases and J by 6 bases, with 7 bases of the junction left unmatched. The germline gives CDR1 KGHDR, CDR2 SFDVKD. The CDR3 loop spans 16 amino acids. In nucleotides, the CDR3 is TGTGCCACCAGTGACCCTGGGACAGGGGGTTTTCAGCCCCAGCATTTT. Residues: CATSDPGTGGFQPQHF.

This sequence joins TRBV28 and TRBJ1-2; 11 positions match TRBD1. CDR3 size: 18 residues. The germline gives CDR1 MDHEN, CDR2 SYDVKM. Trimming cost V 3 bases and J 4 bases; bases outside gene matches: 13. The CDR3 protein is CASSFTGLGGTGGYGYTF. In nucleotides, the CDR3 is TGTGCCAGCAGTTTTACAGGATTAGGGGGGACAGGGGGCTATGGCTACACCTTC.

The chain carries TRBV27 and TRBJ1-2; tentative D call: TRBD1 (5 bases). Germline assignment: CDR1 MNHEY and CDR2 SMNVEV (reference sequence). The CDR3 extends over 13 amino acids. The V and J ends lost 7 bases and 4 bases respectively, with 13 bases between them. The CDR3 nucleotides are TGTGCCAGCACCCCGCGGGGGGGCTATGGCTACACCTTC. Residues: CASTPRGGYGYTF.

This clone was observed a handful of times. The chain joins TRBV19 to TRBJ2-3; TRBD1 agrees at 11 bases. CDR3 length equals 16 residues. V was pared by 4 bases and J by 1 base, with 4 bases of the junction left unmatched. Looked up from germline, CDR1 is LNHDA and CDR2 is SQIVND (reference sequence). The CDR3 loop reads CASSRTGGRGTDTQYF. The CDR3 nucleotides read TGTGCCAGTAGTAGGACAGGGGGCAGGGGCACAGATACGCAGTATTTT.

J is TRBJ2-4 and V is TRBV10-3; 12 bases align to TRBD2. Per germline, CDR1 ENHRY and CDR2 SYGVKD. This CDR3 comprises 14 residues. With 10 bases clipped from V and 3 bases from J, the junction kept 4 bases outside the gene matches. CDR3 in amino acids: CATRTSGNKNIQYF. The CDR3 DNA follows: TGTGCCACGCGGACTAGCGGGAACAAAAACATTCAGTACTTC.

The CDR3 sequence is CASSGTLLGEQFF. CDR3 in DNA: TGTGCCAGCAGCGGGACTCTGCTCGGGGAGCAGTTCTTC. The chain joins TRBV6-5 to TRBJ2-1; tentative D call: TRBD2 (6 bases). V dropped 6 bases and J dropped 10 bases, with 16 bases sitting between them. From germline, CDR1 is MNHEY and CDR2 SVGAGI. The CDR3 has 13 residues.

V is TRBV7-2 and J is TRBJ1-1, with D possibly being TRBD1 (5 bases). The length of the CDR3 is 14 residues. The V end lost 3 bases, the J end lost 2 bases, and 10 bases lay between the germline ends. The germline gives CDR1 SGHTA, CDR2 FQGNSA. The CDR3 DNA reads TGTGCCAGCAGCTTGGGAGGGACTAACACTGAAGCTTTCTTT. Translation gives CASSLGGTNTEAFF. Complete variable domain (other parts from reference TRBV7-2 and TRBJ1-1): GAGVSQSPSNKVTEKGKDVELRCDPISGHTALYWYRQSLGQGLEFLIYFQGNSAPDKSGLPSDRFSAERTGGSVSTLTIQRTQQEDSAVYLCASSLGGTNTEAFFGQGTRLTVV.

The chain is built from TRBV2 and TRBJ1-1; 9 bases are shared with TRBD1. Germline CDR1 and CDR2: SNHLY and FYNNEI. Germline trimming cut 5 bases from V and 7 bases from J; bases unmatched to any gene: 8. CDR3 size: 14 residues. CDR3 region: CASSTRDRALEAFF. The CDR3 nucleotides read TGTGCCAGCAGTACCCGGGACAGGGCCCTTGAAGCTTTCTTT.

The genes are TRBV18 and TRBJ1-3, with 7 bases that match TRBD1. Germline V lookup: CDR1 KGHSH, CDR2 LQKENI. This CDR3 spans 13 amino acids. Trimming removed 9 bases from V and 0 bases from J; junction bases left unmatched: 2. The CDR3 protein is CASGDSSGNTIYF. CDR3 nucleotide sequence: TGTGCCAGTGGGGACAGCTCTGGAAACACCATATATTTT.

The chain employs TRBV5-4 and TRBJ1-2; D gene unclear. CDR1 is SGHNT, CDR2 YYREEE, per germline (reference sequence). The V end was cut by 2 bases, the J end by 2 bases, with 7 bases between. This CDR3 is 13 amino acids long. CDR3 sequence (DNA): TGTGCCAGCAGCTTTGGAGGCAACTATGGCTACACCTTC. Its protein is CASSFGGNYGYTF. The whole variable domain, filled in from reference TRBV5-4 and TRBJ1-2, reads ETGVTQSPTHLIKTRGQQVTLRCSSQSGHNTVSWYQQALGQGPQFIFQYYREEENGRGNFPPRFSGLQFPNYSSELNVNALELDDSALYLCASSFGGNYGYTFGSGTRLTVV.

The chain joins TRBV7-3 to TRBJ1-6, with a tentative D call TRBD1 (5 bases). The CDR3 extends over 15 amino acids. V shed 2 bases and J shed 5 bases, with 10 bases lying between them. The germline CDR1 and CDR2 sequences are SGHTA and FQGTGA. DNA for the CDR3: TGTGCCAGCAGCTTATTAGGGGCACATAATTCACCCCTCCACTTT. It specifies CASSLLGAHNSPLHF.

This clone has a single count. This chain joins TRBV5-6 and TRBJ2-3; D gene unclear. There are 13 residues in the CDR3. The V end lost 0 bases, the J end lost 5 bases, and 7 bases lay between the germline ends. Looked up from germline, CDR1 is SGHDT and CDR2 is YYEEEE. CDR3 bases: TGTGCCAGCAGCTTGGGTCTCGGAGATACGCAGTATTTT. This gives the protein CASSLGLGDTQYF.